Following are 30 T cell receptor beta chains from one sample sequenced in a study of T cell repertoires in cytomegalovirus infection. TCRdb called the reads again in MiXCR, with one record for every CDR3 protein. The sample records 110,000 or so distinct CDR3 sequences, more than 30% being singletons. For these receptors, no antigen is known. The sample here was CD8+ T cells from cultured PBMCs, taken from culture after CMV antigen stimulation. Receptors originate from a human donor in good health (CMV status not recorded). Some clones in this sample may be carry-over from other donors' samples.

V is TRBV12-3 or TRBV12-4 and J is TRBJ2-6, with D perhaps TRBD1 (6 bases). The length of the CDR3 is 15 residues. With 2 bases removed from V and 4 bases from J, the gap between germline ends came to 9 bases. The CDR3 here is CASSLWGLGANVLTF. CDR3 in DNA: TGTGCCAGCAGTTTATGGGGGCTGGGGGCCAACGTCCTGACTTTC.

The rearrangement uses TRBV6-5 and TRBJ2-5; 11 bases align to TRBD2. CDR3 length: 15 amino acids. The V and J ends lost 4 bases and 4 bases, in that order; junction bases with no gene match: 5. Germline V gene data show CDR1 as MNHEY and CDR2 as SVGAGI. The CDR3 here is CASSLAGGLRETQYF. CDR3 in DNA: TGTGCCAGCAGTTTAGCGGGGGGGCTCCGAGAGACCCAGTACTTC.

This clonotype appeared many times. The chain recombines TRBV7-2 with TRBJ1-1; 7 bases match TRBD1. CDR1 and CDR2 from the germline V gene are SGHTA and FQGNSA. The CDR3 loop spans 15 amino acids. V shed 5 bases and J 4 bases; nucleotides not matched to a gene: 10. The CDR3 sequence: CASSPQTGRGTEAFF. DNA for the CDR3: TGTGCCAGCAGCCCACAGACAGGGCGGGGCACTGAAGCTTTCTTT.

The chain has TRBV12-3 or TRBV12-4 and TRBJ2-7; 7 nucleotides agree with TRBD1. The ends lost 8 bases at V and 11 bases at J; junction bases unmatched: 15. The CDR3 loop spans 13 amino acids. In DNA form, the CDR3 reads TGTGCCAGCTCCAGTGGGGACAGCGTCGGGGAGTACTTC. Translation gives CASSSGDSVGEYF.

The genes are TRBV19 and TRBJ1-5; TRBD1 matches at 10 bases. Losses at the gene ends were 10 bases for V and 7 bases for J; bases not matched to a gene: 13. The CDR3 totals 15 residues. CDR1 LNHDA and CDR2 SQIVND come from the germline V gene (reference sequence). In DNA, the CDR3 is TGTGCCACCCACCGGGACAGGGGTTTAGGGCAGCCCCAGCATTTT. It yields the protein CATHRDRGLGQPQHF.

This clonotype has at least ten counts. This rearrangement joins TRBV20-1 to TRBJ2-3; 9 nucleotides line up with TRBD2. The germline CDR1 and CDR2 sequences are DFQATT and SNEGSKA (reference sequence). This CDR3 spans 15 amino acids. The J segment lost 2 bases and the V segment lost 3 bases, leaving 6 bases of the junction unmatched. For the CDR3, the DNA is TGCAGTGCTAGCCCGGGACTAGCAAACACAGATACGCAGTATTTT. Its translation is CSASPGLANTDTQYF.

The sample holds a few counts of this clonotype. The chain links TRBV27 to TRBJ1-2; no clear D. Trimming cost V 3 bases and J 6 bases, with 11 bases left between them. This CDR3 has 13 amino acids. Germline V gene lookup returns CDR1 MNHEY and CDR2 SMNVEV (reference sequence). This CDR3 reads CASSFGRSDGYTF. The CDR3 nucleotides read TGTGCCAGCAGTTTCGGTAGATCTGATGGCTACACCTTC.

This chain joins TRBV5-6 and TRBJ2-7; D is undetermined. Germline CDR1 reads SGHDT; CDR2 reads YYEEEE. Trimming shortened V by 6 bases and J by 2 bases, and 15 bases separated the two germline ends. The CDR3 has 14 amino acids. In DNA, the CDR3 is TGTGCCAGCATTCTCAATGGGGTCCCCTACGAGCAGTACTTC. This translates into CASILNGVPYEQYF.

This chain connects TRBV7-8 to TRBJ2-7; 12 bases map to TRBD1. The V and J ends lost 3 bases and 5 bases, in that order; junction bases with no gene match: 8. Germline CDR1 is SGHVS and CDR2 is FQNEAQ. CDR3 length equals 16 residues. CDR3 protein: CASSLGGTGGSDEQYF. The CDR3 DNA reads TGTGCCAGCAGCTTGGGTGGGACAGGGGGCAGCGACGAGCAGTACTTC. The complete variable domain, with remaining parts taken from reference TRBV7-8 and TRBJ2-7, reads GAGVSQSPRYKVAKRGQDVALRCDPISGHVSLFWYQQALGQGPEFLTYFQNEAQLDKSGLPSDRFFAERPEGSVSTLKIQRTQQEDSAVYLCASSLGGTGGSDEQYFGPGTRLTVT.

This clonotype was observed at least ten times. The chain employs TRBV7-2 and TRBJ2-5; D uncertain. The V end lost 0 bases, the J end lost 7 bases, and 6 bases lay between the germline ends. Germline lookup yields CDR1 SGHTA and CDR2 FQGNSA. CDR3 size: 12 residues. The CDR3 DNA sequence: TGTGCCAGCAGCTTAGCGGCGACGACCCAGTACTTC. Translating gives CASSLAATTQYF.

V usage is TRBV6-1 and J usage is TRBJ1-1; D might be TRBD1 (5 bases). This CDR3 contains 15 residues. CDR1 and CDR2 (germline): MNHNS, SASEGT. V dropped 5 bases and J dropped 1 base, with 14 bases sitting between them. For the CDR3, the DNA is TGTGCCAGCAGTACATTGGACAATCCGAACACTGAAGCTTTCTTT. Translating gives CASSTLDNPNTEAFF.

CDR3 sequence reads: CASSLTSYEQYF. As DNA, the CDR3 is TGTGCCAGCAGCTTAACCTCCTACGAGCAGTACTTC. J is TRBJ2-7 and V is TRBV7-9; D is unclear. The CDR3 length is 12 residues. Germline loops: CDR1 SEHNR, CDR2 FQNEAQ (reference sequence). The germline V and J ends were trimmed by 2 bases and 0 bases, with 2 bases remaining between them.

The chain is built from TRBV7-6 and TRBJ2-2; 8 nucleotides agree with TRBD1. The CDR3 contains 17 residues. Germline CDR1 SGHVS, CDR2 FNYEAQ. Trimming cost V 1 base and J 1 base; bases outside gene matches: 5. The CDR3 sequence: CASSLGFGTGNTGELFF. The CDR3 DNA reads as TGTGCCAGCAGCTTAGGATTCGGGACAGGGAACACCGGGGAGCTGTTTTTT.

The CDR3 coding sequence is TGCGCCAGCAGCTTGGAATCGGGTTTGGATACGCAGTATTTT. It translates to CASSLESGLDTQYF. The J gene is TRBJ2-3, the V gene TRBV5-1, with D hard to call. This CDR3 is 14 amino acids long. V was shortened by 0 bases and J by 6 bases, with 11 bases between the two germline ends. Per the germline V gene, CDR1 is SGHRS and CDR2 is YFSETQ.

In this sample, this clonotype turned up many times. The rearrangement joins TRBV27 to TRBJ2-2; D is uncertain. Germline V gene sequence: CDR1 MNHEY, CDR2 SMNVEV (reference sequence). V was trimmed by 8 bases and J by 0 bases, leaving 7 bases between them. This CDR3 contains 13 residues. CDR3 loop: CASGDSNTGELFF. The CDR3 DNA follows: TGTGCCAGCGGGGATTCGAACACCGGGGAGCTGTTTTTT.

This clonotype appeared a few times. This chain uses TRBV7-2 with TRBJ2-7; D uncertain. Germline V gives CDR1 SGHTA, CDR2 FQGNSA. The CDR3 runs 13 residues. The germline V and J ends were trimmed by 2 bases and 5 bases, with 10 bases remaining between them. CDR3 sequence reads: CASSLPSPDEQYF. The CDR3 nucleotides are TGTGCCAGCAGCTTACCGTCCCCCGACGAGCAGTACTTC.

This clonotype has just a few counts. This sequence joins TRBV6-2 or TRBV6-3 and TRBJ2-7, with TRBD1 matching over 7 bases. J gave up 3 bases and V 7 bases, and 12 bases lay outside the gene matches. CDR1 is MNHEY and CDR2 is SVGEGT in the germline V gene. CDR3 length: 15 residues. CDR3 sequence reads: CASTLTGASLYEQYF. In nucleotides, the CDR3 is TGTGCCAGCACCTTAACAGGGGCTTCCCTCTACGAGCAGTACTTC.

V is TRBV9 and J is TRBJ2-1; maybe TRBD2 (6 bases). The germline V gene encodes CDR1 SGDLS and CDR2 YYNGEE. The CDR3 extends over 16 amino acids. Trimming left V 0 bases short and J 8 bases short, with 18 bases between. The CDR3 spells CASSVDGTPGQDEQFF. CDR3 in DNA: TGTGCCAGCAGCGTAGACGGGACTCCTGGTCAGGATGAGCAGTTCTTC.

This clonotype was found many times. V is TRBV7-2 and J is TRBJ2-6; 10 bases line up with TRBD2. Germline V gene lookup returns CDR1 SGHTA and CDR2 FQGNSA. The junction had 14 bases not matched to a gene; V was cut back by 5 bases and J by 1 base. This CDR3 spans 20 amino acids. The CDR3 DNA sequence: TGTGCCAGCAGCCTCCGTACGCGGGTAGCGGGGGGATCTGGGGCCAACGTCCTGACTTTC. It yields the protein CASSLRTRVAGGSGANVLTF.

The gene calls are TRBV12-3 or TRBV12-4 and TRBJ2-1, with D possibly matching TRBD1 (6 bases). The CDR3 is 16 amino acids. Trimming shortened V by 3 bases and J by 4 bases, and 16 bases separated the two germline ends. The CDR3 spells CASSFGTPALYNEQFF. The CDR3 nucleotides are TGTGCCAGCAGTTTTGGGACACCAGCACTATACAATGAGCAGTTCTTC.

The chain uses TRBV6-1 and TRBJ2-7, with 9 bases that match TRBD2. V lost 8 bases to trimming and J lost 2 bases; unmatched junction nucleotides: 1. CDR3 length: 12 amino acids. The germline V gene encodes CDR1 MNHNS and CDR2 SASEGT. DNA for the CDR3: TGTGCCAGCCTAGCGGGGCCCTACGAGCAGTACTTC. The encoded protein is CASLAGPYEQYF.

This clonotype was seen a few times. This chain connects TRBV4-3 to TRBJ2-7, with TRBD1 matching 7 bases. The CDR3 totals 15 residues. Losses at the gene ends were 0 bases for V and 4 bases for J; bases not matched to a gene: 6. Looked up from germline, CDR1 is LGHNA and CDR2 is YSLEER. The CDR3 DNA reads TGCGCCAGCAGCCAAGACAGGGACAGACAGTACGAGCAGTACTTC. Translating gives CASSQDRDRQYEQYF.

V is TRBV20-1 and J is TRBJ1-2; 7 bases fit TRBD1. The CDR3 contains 15 residues. Germline lookup yields CDR1 DFQATT and CDR2 SNEGSKA (reference sequence). The J segment lost 4 bases and the V segment lost 3 bases, leaving 11 bases of the junction unmatched. In DNA form, the CDR3 reads TGCAGTGCTAGCGATAAAAACAGGGGATCCTATGGCTACACCTTC. Amino acids: CSASDKNRGSYGYTF.

In this sample, this clonotype turned up many times. The chain links TRBV7-8 to TRBJ2-7, with D unclear. The V and J ends lost 5 bases and 3 bases respectively, with 14 bases between them. The CDR3 covers 14 residues. Germline loops: CDR1 SGHVS, CDR2 FQNEAQ. Written as DNA, the CDR3 is TGTGCCAGCAGCCAAGTCAGCAAAGTCTACGAGCAGTACTTC. It translates to CASSQVSKVYEQYF.

The rearrangement links TRBV7-9 to TRBJ2-1; TRBD2 matches 10 bases. Germline lookup yields CDR1 SEHNR and CDR2 FQNEAQ (reference sequence). CDR3 length: 19 amino acids. V gave up 2 bases and J gave up 7 bases; unmatched junction bases: 17. In nucleotides, the CDR3 is TGTGCCAGCAGCTTAACGGGTAGCGGGGGGCTCGCAACCGCGAATGAGCAGTTCTTC. This gives the protein CASSLTGSGGLATANEQFF.

The chain is built from TRBV5-6 and TRBJ2-1; D may correspond to TRBD1 or TRBD2 (5 bases each). This CDR3 is 12 amino acids long. CDR1 and CDR2 from the germline V gene are SGHDT and YYEEEE. The V end was cut by 0 bases, the J end by 12 bases, with 10 bases between. CDR3 sequence reads: CASSLGGSLQFF. CDR3 sequence (DNA): TGTGCCAGCAGCTTGGGGGGGTCATTGCAGTTCTTC. The complete variable domain, with remaining parts taken from reference TRBV5-6 and TRBJ2-1, reads DAGVTQSPTHLIKTRGQQVTLRCSPKSGHDTVSWYQQALGQGPQFIFQYYEEEERQRGNFPDRFSGHQFPNYSSELNVNALLLGDSALYLCASSLGGSLQFFGPGTRLTVL.

The count of this clonotype is one. The gene calls are TRBV19 and TRBJ2-1; 13 bases map to TRBD2. CDR3 length: 16 residues. The germline V gene encodes CDR1 LNHDA and CDR2 SQIVND (reference sequence). V lost 6 bases and J lost 9; bases outside the gene matches: 11. The CDR3 protein is CASRPKLAGGRGEQFF. CDR3 DNA: TGTGCCAGTAGGCCAAAACTAGCGGGGGGGCGTGGTGAGCAGTTCTTC. Full variable domain (remainder filled in from reference TRBV19 and TRBJ2-1): DGGITQSPKYLFRKEGQNVTLSCEQNLNHDAMYWYRQDPGQGLRLIYYSQIVNDFQKGDIAEGYSVSREKKESFPLTVTSAQKNPTAFYLCASRPKLAGGRGEQFFGPGTRLTVL.

This clonotype was detected a few times. This chain uses TRBV4-1 with TRBJ2-7, with a tentative D call TRBD1 (6 bases). The CDR3 is made up of 15 amino acids. Trimming left V 2 bases short and J 1 base short, with 12 bases between. Germline CDR1 is MGHRA and CDR2 is YSYEKL. As DNA, the CDR3 is TGCGCCAGCAGCCAAACTTCGACAGGTTCCTACGAGCAGTACTTC. This encodes CASSQTSTGSYEQYF.

The gene calls are TRBV7-4 and TRBJ2-7; TRBD2 agrees at 11 bases. The germline V gene encodes CDR1 SGHVT and CDR2 SQSDAQ. The junction had 3 bases not matched to a gene; V was cut back by 2 bases and J by 3 bases. The length of the CDR3 is 15 residues. The CDR3 region has the DNA TGTGCCAGCAGCTTATTAGGGACTAGCGGCTACGAGCAGTACTTC. Protein product: CASSLLGTSGYEQYF.

The J gene is TRBJ2-6, the V gene TRBV28; D remains unclear. The CDR3 has 15 residues. The V gene lost 5 bases and the J gene lost 0 bases, with 8 bases spanning the gap. The germline V gene encodes CDR1 MDHEN and CDR2 SYDVKM. CDR3: CASSHQVSGANVLTF. DNA of the CDR3: TGTGCCAGCAGTCATCAGGTCTCTGGGGCCAACGTCCTGACTTTC.